This T cell receptor (beta chain) was profiled in a study of post-analysis software for immune sequencing data (dated by TCRdb to between 2015 and 2017). Study-wide context: Disease courses on record covered relapsing-remitting, secondary progressive and progressive-relapsing multiple sclerosis, though some patients had no subtype annotation. Patient repertoires were compared against about a dozen previously published healthy control repertoires from donors aged roughly 6 to 28 years. A subset of samples was prepared in parallel using single-end sample barcoding, then pooled and co-amplified after Illumina adapter ligation.

Findings and caveats that apply to the study as a whole: The control group was slightly older than the multiple sclerosis patient group. When samples were clustered directly using the F measure, samples prepared in the same batch co-clustered strongly, which prompted a batch-effect correction. Compared with controls, multiple sclerosis patients had significantly lower normalized Chao1 diversity, a finding suggesting substantial peripheral T-cell clonal expansion. Roughly 5 TRBV segments, including TRBV5-6, TRBV5-1 and TRBV20-1, were significantly more frequent in patients than controls.

The library relied on PCR. TCRdb names Illumina HiSeq 2500 as the instrument used. To reduce PCR and sequencing biases, unique molecular identifiers were incorporated into the TCR beta cDNA libraries. Approximately 500,000 cDNA molecules were obtained per 1 to 10 million input T cells, so each molecule approximated one T cell. Patient libraries were prepared and sequenced with the same protocol used for the earlier healthy control dataset. Samples belonging to the same batch were prepared together, multiplexed and sequenced on a shared HiSeq lane. The study's processing was this. MIGEC was used to process the raw barcoded reads, and molecular identifier groups with only a single read were discarded before consensus assembly and CDR3 extraction. VDJtools was used for post-analysis of the clonotype tables, and diversity was normalized by down-sampling every dataset to the size of the smallest sample. To correct batch-related cross-sample contamination, repertoire overlap clustering matched CDR3 amino acid sequences but not nucleotide sequences. TCRdb passed the public sequencing reads through fastp at Q25 and MiXCR, retaining productive beta sequences. Rows merge per CDR3 protein into single entries with the most common DNA and genes. None of the V and J calls come from the authors' own analysis; TCRdb made them. This sample comprises roughly 700,000 distinct CDR3 sequences, 25% to 30% of them detected only once. The top ten clones comprise around 0.55% of the sample.

TCR beta repertoires were profiled from peripheral blood of 10 to 15 young patients with multiple sclerosis to demonstrate the VDJtools post-analysis software. The multiple sclerosis patients were children and adolescents ranging in age from about 6 to 16 years. Trimming costs V 4 bases and J 0 bases, and their ends lie 16 bases apart. There are 17 amino acids in the CDR3, from cysteine to phenylalanine inclusive. The read is trimmed to its CDR3 DNA, 51 bases read in frame from base 1. CDR1 MNHEY and CDR2 SMNVEV are derived from the germline V gene (reference sequence). The table lists this clonotype with a few counts. Its antigen has not been determined. The sample holds no much larger clone one base away, and base qualities are not on file.

Recombination connected TRBV27 to TRBJ2-4, with the D segment identity uncertain. The source is a girl aged 10-17 years with multiple sclerosis. Specimen: blood. CDR3 reads: CASSSLKEFLAKNIQYF. The DNA sequence is TGTGCCAGCAGTTCCCTCAAGGAGTTCCTAGCCAAAAACATTCAGTACTTC.